This T cell receptor (beta chain) is drawn from a study of CD8+ T cells in alopecia areata. Treatment here: oral pan-JAK inhibitor, 5-10 mg twice daily. Researchers gathered lesional scalp punch biopsies and peripheral blood from patients with alopecia areata. PBMCs served as the source from which CD4+ and CD8+ T cells were sorted. Study outcomes and limitations: Sequencing of scalp samples also includes resident alphabeta T cells from normal skin. There was only one nonresponder, so it was unclear how baseline CD8+ expansion relates to response.

The germline V gene encodes CDR1 KGHSH and CDR2 LQKENI. Trimming shortened V by 3 bases and J by 6 bases, and 9 bases separated the two germline ends. The CDR3 extends over 13 amino acids. Investigators isolated RNA and reverse transcribed it into cDNA to act as the sequencing template. TCRdb keeps only in-frame clones here, not all; method: immunoSEQ multiplex PCR. This sample yields 64,000 or so clones, of which under 60% are seen a single time; around 21% belongs to the top ten. There are a few counts of this clone. No antigen is known for it. The same CDR3 also results from other DNA sequences found in this sample.

The sequence was collected from a human donor with alopecia areata. The sample consisted of CD8+ T cells sorted from blood, taken at approximately week 37, from a patient treated with tofacitinib. This chain uses TRBV18 with TRBJ2-1; the D is unclear. In DNA, the CDR3 is TGTGCCAGCTCACCCCCAGGCGGCAATGAGCAGTTCTTC. Translation: CASSPPGGNEQFF.